This T cell receptor (beta chain) was retrieved from a study of cytomegalovirus exposure and HLA in healthy donors. This clone was picked up a small number of times. Antigen specificity is unknown. General study results and limits: Analyzed later, most CMV-associated TCR beta chains appeared HLA-restricted. There was a cluster of highly shared sequence variants that was likely a sequencing artifact. In vitro experiments confirmed that a few CMV-associated chains were specific for CMV antigens.

Vbeta (60) and Jbeta (13) primers were used in the PCR. The protocol was immunoSEQ multiplex PCR, while the TCRdb copy is restricted to in-frame clones and leaves out a portion. The table lists about 96,000 clones, about four fifths of them singletons. This clonotype was obtained from a woman aged 70-85 years in good health and CMV-seropositive. The sequenced sample consisted of PBMCs.

The DNA for the CDR3 is TGCAGTGCTAGACCCGGTGAAGCTTTCTTT. Protein: CSARPGEAFF. The chain couples TRBV20-1 to TRBJ1-1; unclear D gene. Trimming took off 2 bases at V and 7 bases at J, with 5 bases between the two ends. The CDR3 spans 10 residues. Germline values: CDR1 DFQATT, CDR2 SNEGSKA (reference sequence).